Each of the 4 T cell receptor beta chains below was sequenced from the same sample in a study of T cells in Graves' hyperthyroidism and ophthalmopathy. RNA transcripts were the template for amplifying TCR beta CDR3 regions. TCR CDR3 regions were first amplified by RT-PCR with HTBI primers. Via MiXCR, TCRdb re-called the multiplex PCR reads, giving one row per CDR3 protein. The sample lists around 450,000 distinct CDR3 sequences; 15% to 18% were seen once. The specimen was blood. The receptors originated from a woman between 18 and 29 years old with Graves' hyperthyroidism.

This clonotype was seen a few times. The V gene is TRBV2, the J gene TRBJ2-3, with D hard to call. V gave up 3 bases and J gave up 4 bases, with 5 bases separating them. Germline CDR1 SNHLY, CDR2 FYNNEI. CDR3 length: 12 residues. The CDR3 DNA sequence: TGTGCCAGCAGTGAGGCGTCAGATACGCAGTATTTT. This codes for CASSEASDTQYF.

The V call is TRBV11-2, the J call TRBJ2-5, with D perhaps matching TRBD1 (6 bases). V lost 5 bases to trimming and J lost 1 base, with 20 bases between them. CDR1 is SGHAT and CDR2 is FQNNGV in the germline V gene. CDR3 length: 17 amino acids. CDR3 amino acids: CASSPTIGGRAQETQYF. The DNA for the CDR3 is TGTGCCAGCAGCCCAACTATAGGGGGTAGGGCCCAAGAGACCCAGTACTTC.

This clonotype came up a few times. The CDR3 DNA is TGTGCCAGCAGACCCACGGGACTAGCTTTTCAGTTCTTC. Residues: CASRPTGLAFQFF. The chain combines TRBV27 with TRBJ2-1, with 9 bases fitting TRBD2. The CDR3 runs to 13 residues. Germline CDR1 is MNHEY and CDR2 is SMNVEV (reference sequence). Trimming at V came to 6 bases and at J to 13 bases, leaving 10 bases not matched to a gene.

Many counts were recorded for this clonotype. The chain couples TRBV19 to TRBJ1-5; D is unclear. The CDR3 sequence is 13 residues long. V was shortened by 10 bases and J by 9 bases, with 19 bases between the two germline ends. Germline loops: CDR1 LNHDA, CDR2 SQIVND (reference sequence). CDR3 amino acids: CATSTRDGRPQHF. The CDR3 DNA follows: TGTGCCACTTCCACGAGGGATGGGCGGCCCCAGCATTTT.